This TCR beta chain was recovered during a study of identical twins. V was trimmed by 2 bases and J by 0 bases, leaving 11 bases between them. Germline-derived CDR1 and CDR2 are SGHTA and FQGNSA. This CDR3 is 15 amino acids long. A universal primer site was added by template switching, and unique molecular identifiers were carried by the cDNA. TCRdb re-called the 5' RACE reads through MiXCR, storing one row per CDR3 protein. The data show a few hundred thousand distinct CDR3 sequences, 14% seen once. Study-wide findings and caveats: Models predicted too little out-of-frame TCR alpha sharing in monozygotic twins. For out-of-frame beta sequences, excess twin sharing was weaker.

This clonotype was detected ten times or more. Its antigen remains unidentified. The sample also formed part of further work on yellow fever vaccine responses in identical twins. This second study notes: It has been reported that, in twins, the vaccine T cell response seemed partly convergent and partly personalized.

Sequencing used CD4+ T cells sorted from blood. The V call is TRBV7-2, the J call TRBJ2-7; no clear D gene. The TCR was taken from a young woman in good health. The CDR3 loop is CASSLNLGVSYEQYF. The CDR3 DNA sequence: TGTGCCAGCAGCTTAAATTTAGGCGTCTCCTACGAGCAGTACTTC.